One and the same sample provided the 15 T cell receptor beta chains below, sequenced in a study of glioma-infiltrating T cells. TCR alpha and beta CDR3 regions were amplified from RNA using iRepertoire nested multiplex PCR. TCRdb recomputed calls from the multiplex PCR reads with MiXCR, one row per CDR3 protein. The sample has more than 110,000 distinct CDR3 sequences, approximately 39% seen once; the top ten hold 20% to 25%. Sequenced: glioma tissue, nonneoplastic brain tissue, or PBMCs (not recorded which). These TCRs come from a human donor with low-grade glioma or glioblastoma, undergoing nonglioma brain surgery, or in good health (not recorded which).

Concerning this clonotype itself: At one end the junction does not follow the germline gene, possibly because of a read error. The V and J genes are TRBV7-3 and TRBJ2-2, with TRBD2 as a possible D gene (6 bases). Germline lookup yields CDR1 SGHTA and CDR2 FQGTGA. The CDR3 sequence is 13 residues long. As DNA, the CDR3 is TGTGCCAGCAGCTTAACGTTTGGCGGGGAGCTGTTCTTT. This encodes CASSLTFGGELFF.

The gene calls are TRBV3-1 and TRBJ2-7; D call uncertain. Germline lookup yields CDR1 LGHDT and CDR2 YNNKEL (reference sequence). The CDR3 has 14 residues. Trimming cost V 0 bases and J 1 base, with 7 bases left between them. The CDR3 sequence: CASSQDPGSYEQYF. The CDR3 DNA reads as TGTGCCAGCAGCCAAGATCCGGGTTCCTACGAGCAGTACTTC.

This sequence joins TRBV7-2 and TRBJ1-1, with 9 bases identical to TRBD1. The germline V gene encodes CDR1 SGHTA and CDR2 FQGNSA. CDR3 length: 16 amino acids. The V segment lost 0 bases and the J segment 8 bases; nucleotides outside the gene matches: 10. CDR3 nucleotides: TGTGCCAGCAGCTTAGCGCTGGCGACAGGGGGACTCGAAGCTTTCTTT. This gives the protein CASSLALATGGLEAFF.

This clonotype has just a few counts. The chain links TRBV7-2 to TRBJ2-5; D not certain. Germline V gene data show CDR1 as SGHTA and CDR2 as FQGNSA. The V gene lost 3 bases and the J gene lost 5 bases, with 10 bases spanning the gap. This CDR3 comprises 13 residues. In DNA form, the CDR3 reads TGTGCCAGCAGCTTCAGTGGGTGGGAGACCCAGTACTTC. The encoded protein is CASSFSGWETQYF. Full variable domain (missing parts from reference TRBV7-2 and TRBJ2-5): GAGVSQSPSNKVTEKGKDVELRCDPISGHTALYWYRQSLGQGLEFLIYFQGNSAPDKSGLPSDRFSAERTGGSVSTLTIQRTQQEDSAVYLCASSFSGWETQYFGPGTRLLVL.

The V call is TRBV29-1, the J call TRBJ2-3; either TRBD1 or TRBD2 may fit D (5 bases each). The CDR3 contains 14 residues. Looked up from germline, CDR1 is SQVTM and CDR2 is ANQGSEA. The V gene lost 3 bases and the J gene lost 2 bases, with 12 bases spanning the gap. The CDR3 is CSVDGDRLTDTQYF. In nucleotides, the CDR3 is TGCAGCGTTGATGGGGACCGACTCACAGATACGCAGTATTTT.

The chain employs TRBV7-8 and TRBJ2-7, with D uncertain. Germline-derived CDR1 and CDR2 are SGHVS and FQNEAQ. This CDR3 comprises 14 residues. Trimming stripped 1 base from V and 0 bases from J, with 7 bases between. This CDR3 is CASSLDSRSYEQYF. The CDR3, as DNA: TGTGCCAGCAGCTTAGACAGCCGCTCCTACGAGCAGTACTTC.

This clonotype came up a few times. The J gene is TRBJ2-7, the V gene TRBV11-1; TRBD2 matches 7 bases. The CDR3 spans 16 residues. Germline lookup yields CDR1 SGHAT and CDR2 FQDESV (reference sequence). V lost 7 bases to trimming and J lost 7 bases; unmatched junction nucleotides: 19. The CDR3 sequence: CASTDLYVAAAGEQYF. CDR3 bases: TGTGCCAGCACCGATTTATACGTAGCCGCAGCGGGGGAGCAGTACTTC.

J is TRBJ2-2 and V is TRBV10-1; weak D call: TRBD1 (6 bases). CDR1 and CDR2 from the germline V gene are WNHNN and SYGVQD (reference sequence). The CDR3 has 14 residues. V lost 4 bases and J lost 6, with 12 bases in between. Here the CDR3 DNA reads TGCGCCAGCAGTGCGGATACAGGGCCCGGGGAGCTGTTTTTT. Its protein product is CASSADTGPGELFF.

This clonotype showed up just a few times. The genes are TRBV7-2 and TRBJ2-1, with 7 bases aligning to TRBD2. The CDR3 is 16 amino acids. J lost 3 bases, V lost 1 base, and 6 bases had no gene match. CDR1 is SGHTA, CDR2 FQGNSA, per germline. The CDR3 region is CASSLESSGGYNEQFF. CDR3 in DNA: TGTGCCAGCAGCTTAGAATCTAGCGGAGGCTACAATGAGCAGTTCTTC.

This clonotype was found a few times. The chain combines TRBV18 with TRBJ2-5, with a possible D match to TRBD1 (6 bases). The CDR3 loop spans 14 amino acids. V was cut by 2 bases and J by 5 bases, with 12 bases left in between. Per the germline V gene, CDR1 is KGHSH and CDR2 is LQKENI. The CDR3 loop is CASSPSDSEETQYF. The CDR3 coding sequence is TGTGCCAGCTCACCATCGGACAGTGAGGAGACCCAGTACTTC.

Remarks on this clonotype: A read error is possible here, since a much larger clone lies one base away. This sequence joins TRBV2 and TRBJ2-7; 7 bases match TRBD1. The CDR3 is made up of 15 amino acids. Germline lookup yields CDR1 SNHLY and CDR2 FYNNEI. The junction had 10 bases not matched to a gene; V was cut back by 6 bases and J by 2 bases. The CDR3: CASRLRQGRTYEQYF. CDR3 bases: TGTGCCAGCAGACTAAGACAGGGCCGAACCTACGAGCAGTACTTC.

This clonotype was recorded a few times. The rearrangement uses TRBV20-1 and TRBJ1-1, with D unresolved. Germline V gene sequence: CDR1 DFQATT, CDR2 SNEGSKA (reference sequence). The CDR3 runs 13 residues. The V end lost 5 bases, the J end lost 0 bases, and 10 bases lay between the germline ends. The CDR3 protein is CSALDGLNTEAFF. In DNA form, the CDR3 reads TGCAGTGCTTTGGACGGATTGAACACTGAAGCTTTCTTT.

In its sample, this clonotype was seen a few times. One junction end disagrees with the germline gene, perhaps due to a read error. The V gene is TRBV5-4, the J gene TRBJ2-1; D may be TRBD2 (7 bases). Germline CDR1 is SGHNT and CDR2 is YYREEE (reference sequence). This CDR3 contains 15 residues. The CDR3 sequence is CARSSGGWGYNEQFF. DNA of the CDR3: TGTGCCCGCAGCTCGGGGGGCTGGGGGTACAATGAGCAGTTCTTC.

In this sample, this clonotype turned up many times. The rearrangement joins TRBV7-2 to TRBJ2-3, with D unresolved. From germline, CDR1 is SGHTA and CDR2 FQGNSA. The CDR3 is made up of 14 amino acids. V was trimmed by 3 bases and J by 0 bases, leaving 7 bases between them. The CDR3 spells CASSFSLSTDTQYF. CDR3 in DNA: TGTGCCAGCAGCTTTAGCTTGAGCACAGATACGCAGTATTTT.

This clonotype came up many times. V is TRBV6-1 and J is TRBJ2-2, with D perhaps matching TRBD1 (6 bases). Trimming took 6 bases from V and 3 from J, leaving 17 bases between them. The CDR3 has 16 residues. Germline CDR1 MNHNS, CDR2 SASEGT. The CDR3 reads CASRYRRDTHTGELFF. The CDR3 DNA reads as TGTGCCAGCAGATACCGCCGGGACACCCACACCGGGGAGCTGTTTTTT.